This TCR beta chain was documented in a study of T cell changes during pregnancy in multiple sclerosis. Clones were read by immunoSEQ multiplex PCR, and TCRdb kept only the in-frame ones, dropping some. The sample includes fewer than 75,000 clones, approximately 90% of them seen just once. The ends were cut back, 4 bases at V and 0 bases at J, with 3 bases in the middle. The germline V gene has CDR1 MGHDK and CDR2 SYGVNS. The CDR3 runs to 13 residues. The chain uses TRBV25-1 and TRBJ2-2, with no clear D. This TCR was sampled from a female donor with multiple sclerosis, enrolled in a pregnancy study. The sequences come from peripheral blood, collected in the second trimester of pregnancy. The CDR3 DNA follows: TGTGCCAGCAGTGCTGCGAACACCGGGGAGCTGTTTTTT. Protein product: CASSAANTGELFF.